This is a list of T cell receptor beta chains from one sample in a study of blood T cell repertoires in COVID-19. Generated by immunoSEQ multiplex PCR, the TCRdb table keeps only in-frame clones and is missing some. The table records roughly 240,000 clones, about 89% of them present only once. The sample consisted of peripheral blood. The receptors were gathered from a woman aged 60-70 years who had recovered from COVID-19. The CDR3 runs from the conserved cysteine through the conserved F or W. Fields, in order: clone size, J gene, D gene, V gene, CDR3 DNA, CDR3 protein. A D gene is named only where the DNA matches it firmly. Clone size is given for some rows only: seen once, a few or many times, or a class if the clone is expanded.

-,TRBJ1-1,-,TRBV6-5,TGTGCCAGCACGGCAGGCGGGGCGAACACTGAAGCTTTCTTT,CASTAGGANTEAFF
-,TRBJ2-7,TRBD1,TRBV7-9,TGTGCCAGCAGCTTAGCAGGGGGCAGCTACGAGCAGTACTTC,CASSLAGGSYEQYF
once,TRBJ2-7,-,TRBV2,TGTGCCAGCAGTGAAGGAGCTCCCGAGCAGTACTTC,CASSEGAPEQYF
-,TRBJ1-5,TRBD1,TRBV5-1,TGCGCCAGCAGCTTAGGGACAGGGGCCCTTCCCCAGCATTTT,CASSLGTGALPQHF
once,TRBJ2-1,TRBD1,TRBV11-2,TGTGCCAGCAGCTTAGGTCAGGGGGCCCCCTACAATGAGCAGTTCTTC,CASSLGQGAPYNEQFF
-,TRBJ1-2,-,TRBV5-6,TGTGCCAGCAGCGGAGAAGATGGCTACACCTTC,CASSGEDGYTF
-,TRBJ2-7,-,TRBV9,TGTGCCAGCAGCGTAGCCAGCTCCTACGAGCAGTACTTC,CASSVASSYEQYF
-,TRBJ1-1,-,TRBV4-1,TGCGCCAGCAGCCAAGACCACAGTCGCCCCACTGAAGCTTTCTTT,CASSQDHSRPTEAFF
once,TRBJ1-1,-,TRBV19,TGTGCCAGTAGTATCCCCCCTTTTGGCAACACTGAAGCTTTCTTT,CASSIPPFGNTEAFF
-,TRBJ2-2,TRBD1,TRBV7-3,TGTGCCAGCAGCCTTGGACAGGGGAGGACCGGGGAGCTGTTTTTT,CASSLGQGRTGELFF
once,TRBJ2-2,-,TRBV4-2,TGTGCCAGCAGCCGACATCGGACTATAGCCGGGGAGCTGTTTTTT,CASSRHRTIAGELFF
few,TRBJ1-2,TRBD1,TRBV5-1,TGCGCCAGCAGCTTCGGGACAGTCTATGGCTACACCTTC,CASSFGTVYGYTF
-,TRBJ1-2,-,TRBV2,TGTGCCAGCAGTGAAAAGGCAGGGTCCCTCTATGGCTACACCTTC,CASSEKAGSLYGYTF
-,TRBJ2-1,-,TRBV11-2,TGTGCCAGCAGCCCCGGTTGGGAGCAGTTCTTC,CASSPGWEQFF
once,TRBJ2-7,-,TRBV24-1,TGTGCCACCAGTAACAGGGTAAGGGAGCAGTACTTC,CATSNRVREQYF
-,TRBJ1-1,-,TRBV7-3,TGTGCCAGCAGCTTAAAAGGGACCGGGGACATGAACACTGAAGCTTTCTTT,CASSLKGTGDMNTEAFF
-,TRBJ2-3,-,TRBV9,TGTGCCAGCAGCGTAGGTTTTGCAGGCCGAGGGAATACGCAGTATTTT,CASSVGFAGRGNTQYF
-,TRBJ2-7,-,TRBV2,TGTGCCAGCAGTTATTCCTACGAGCAGTACTTC,CASSYSYEQYF
-,TRBJ1-1,TRBD1,TRBV3-1/TRBV3-2,TGTGCCAGCAGCTACGACAGGGGGCCTTACCGTTTGAACACTGAAGCTTTCTTT,CASSYDRGPYRLNTEAFF
-,TRBJ2-1,-,TRBV28,TGTGCCACCTTACCTCGACCCCGCGGTGAGCAGTTCTTC,CATLPRPRGEQFF
once,TRBJ1-2,-,TRBV6-5,TGTGCGGCTGGTGGCAGGGCTTTTGGCTACACCTTC,CAAGGRAFGYTF
once,TRBJ1-2,-,TRBV28,TGTGCCAGCACCATGACAGGCGGAAACTATGGCTACACCTTC,CASTMTGGNYGYTF
-,TRBJ2-7,TRBD1,TRBV18,TGTGCCAGCTCACCTCAGGGACAGGGGGCGAGGGAGCAGTACTTC,CASSPQGQGAREQYF
-,TRBJ2-1,TRBD2,TRBV27,TGTGCCAGCAGTTTCAGTCTAGCGGGGTACAATGAGCAGTTCTTC,CASSFSLAGYNEQFF
-,TRBJ1-5,-,TRBV15,TGTGCCACCAGCCCCTCACTCGGGGGGGGCGGGACCCAGCATTTT,CATSPSLGGGGTQHF
once,TRBJ1-2,-,TRBV6-1,TGTGCCAGCAGTGAAATACAGGATGGGGGCTACACCTTC,CASSEIQDGGYTF
-,TRBJ1-4,-,TRBV10-3,TGTGCCATCAGTCCCTCCATAACGGAGGCGGAAAAACTGTTTTTT,CAISPSITEAEKLFF
-,TRBJ2-3,TRBD2,TRBV19,TGTGCCAGTAGTATAGTCCCTGGACTAGCCAGCACAGATACGCAGTATTTT,CASSIVPGLASTDTQYF
-,TRBJ1-5,-,TRBV3-1/TRBV3-2,TGTGCCAGCAGCCAAGCGGGACACAATCAGCCCCAGCATTTT,CASSQAGHNQPQHF
-,TRBJ2-2,-,TRBV5-1,TGCGCCAGCAACCCATCGGGGGGCCAAAACACCGGGGAGCTGTTTTTT,CASNPSGGQNTGELFF
-,TRBJ2-3,TRBD1,TRBV6-4,TGTGCCAGCAGTGACCGTCCCCGCGGACAGGGGCTTCTATCCACAGATACGCAGTATTTT,CASSDRPRGQGLLSTDTQYF
-,TRBJ2-2,-,TRBV6-4,TGTGCCAGCCAGAGGTACGGGAACACCGGGGAGCTGTTTTTT,CASQRYGNTGELFF
-,TRBJ2-2,TRBD2,TRBV4-3,TGCGCCAGCAGGACCTCGGGACTAGCCGACACCGGGGAGCTGTTTTTT,CASRTSGLADTGELFF